A selection of T cell receptor beta chains follows, all from one sample in a study of T cell repertoires in cytomegalovirus infection. Each CDR3 protein gets one entry after TCRdb re-called the reads with MiXCR. In the table there are about 530,000 distinct CDR3 sequences, around 27% of which are singletons. Source material: PBMCs. The origin of the receptors is a human donor in good health (CMV status not recorded). Some clones in this sample may be carry-over from other donors' samples. CDR3s include the opening cysteine and the closing phenylalanine or tryptophan. The D gene is left open where the match is weak. The size field is filled for only some rows; it gives once, few, many or a size class.

TRBV30,.,TRBJ2-5,TRBD1,TGTGCCTGGAGTGTAGGGACAGGATCTCGGGAGACCCAGTACTTC,CAWSVGTGSRETQYF
TRBV11-3,few,TRBJ2-3,.,TGTGCCAGCAGCTTTCGGACGACTTGGGATACGCAGTATTTT,CASSFRTTWDTQYF
TRBV15,few,TRBJ1-1,.,TGTGCCACCAGCAGAGGGACCGGCCCCAGGGTAGGGTCTATGAACACTGAAGCTTTCTTT,CATSRGTGPRVGSMNTEAFF
TRBV7-3,.,TRBJ2-3,.,TGTGCCAGCAGCTTAACCCGGGACAACCCAGATACGCAGTATTTT,CASSLTRDNPDTQYF
TRBV12-3/TRBV12-4,few,TRBJ2-1,TRBD1,TGTGCCAGCAGTCGCGACAGGGGGCCTTTCAATGAGCAGTTCTTC,CASSRDRGPFNEQFF
TRBV7-6,.,TRBJ2-3,.,TGTGCCAGCAGCTCCATGGCGGGCAGCACAGATACGCAGTATTTT,CASSSMAGSTDTQYF
TRBV6-5,.,TRBJ1-2,.,TGTGCCAGCAGTTACGGTAGCCGCTACACCTTC,CASSYGSRYTF
TRBV9,once,TRBJ1-1,TRBD1,TGTGCCAGCAGCGGGCCCGGGACAGGGAGCACTGAAGCTTTCTTT,CASSGPGTGSTEAFF
TRBV7-2,few,TRBJ2-5,.,TGTGCCAGCAGCTTAGGTCTAGCGCCCCAAGAGACCCAGTACTTC,CASSLGLAPQETQYF
TRBV5-4,.,TRBJ2-5,.,TGTGCCAGCAGCAGAAGGGACCAAGAGACCCAGTACTTC,CASSRRDQETQYF
TRBV28,few,TRBJ1-5,.,TGTGCCAGCAGCCCACTGTGGGGCGATCAGCCCCAGCATTTT,CASSPLWGDQPQHF
TRBV20-1,few,TRBJ2-1,TRBD2,TGCAGTGCCACCGGGACTAGCGGGAGGGCCTTGAATGAGCAGTTCTTC,CSATGTSGRALNEQFF